These T cell receptor beta chains were read from a single sample in a study of T cells in Graves' hyperthyroidism and ophthalmopathy. Each CDR3 protein gets one entry after TCRdb re-called the multiplex PCR reads with MiXCR. The data contain under 450,000 distinct CDR3 sequences, roughly 14% of them singletons. Sequenced: blood. These receptors came from a woman between 18 and 30 years old with Graves' hyperthyroidism. Both conserved end residues are part of each CDR3. D genes are given only for firm matches. Size values are once, few and many counts, or a class for expanded clones, and some rows have none.

V gene: TRBV9
J gene: TRBJ2-2
D gene: NA
clone size: many
CDR3 DNA: TGTGCCAGCAGCGTAAAACGGTTCGTTAGTGGCGGGGAGCTGTTTTTT
CDR3 protein: CASSVKRFVSGGELFF

V gene: TRBV28
J gene: TRBJ2-3
D gene: TRBD1
clone size: NA
CDR3 DNA: TGTGCCAGCAGTACAGGGGCCCCCACAGATACGCAGTATTTT
CDR3 protein: CASSTGAPTDTQYF

V gene: TRBV5-1
J gene: TRBJ2-2
D gene: TRBD1
clone size: few
CDR3 DNA: TGCGCCAGCAGCTTGGAAGGGGGCCACACCGGGGAGCTGTTTTTT
CDR3 protein: CASSLEGGHTGELFF

V gene: TRBV24-1
J gene: TRBJ2-3
D gene: TRBD2
clone size: many
CDR3 DNA: TGTGCCACCAGTGACCCCGGGGTAGCGGGAGATACGCAGTATTTT
CDR3 protein: CATSDPGVAGDTQYF

V gene: TRBV3-1
J gene: TRBJ2-1
D gene: NA
clone size: few
CDR3 DNA: TGTGCCAGCAGCCAAGGAGTAGGGGACGTATTCAATGAGCAGTTCTTC
CDR3 protein: CASSQGVGDVFNEQFF

V gene: TRBV19
J gene: TRBJ1-2
D gene: NA
clone size: NA
CDR3 DNA: TGTGCCAGTAGTTCGCCTACTAACTATGGCTACACCTTC
CDR3 protein: CASSSPTNYGYTF

V gene: TRBV6-5
J gene: TRBJ2-5
D gene: TRBD2
clone size: many
CDR3 DNA: TGTGCCAGCAGTTACCGGTGGGGGGGGGGGGAAGAGACCCAGTACTTC
CDR3 protein: CASSYRWGGGEETQYF

V gene: TRBV5-1
J gene: TRBJ2-3
D gene: NA
clone size: many
CDR3 DNA: TGCGCCAGCAGCGGCCCGGGACTAGGGGGCGCAGATACGCAGTATTTT
CDR3 protein: CASSGPGLGGADTQYF

V gene: TRBV20-1
J gene: TRBJ1-6
D gene: NA
clone size: few
CDR3 DNA: TGCAGTGCTAGTCCGATCCCGGGACAAGTTAATTCACCCCTCCACTTT
CDR3 protein: CSASPIPGQVNSPLHF

V gene: TRBV11-2
J gene: TRBJ2-3
D gene: TRBD2
clone size: NA
CDR3 DNA: TGTGCCAGCAGCTTAGCCTCGACTAGCGGGAGTATGGGGGATACGCGGTATTTT
CDR3 protein: CASSLASTSGSMGDTRYF

V gene: TRBV12-3/TRBV12-4
J gene: TRBJ2-3
D gene: NA
clone size: many
CDR3 DNA: TGTGCCAGCAGTTTCCCCCCGAAGCACACAGATACGCAGTATTTT
CDR3 protein: CASSFPPKHTDTQYF

V gene: TRBV30
J gene: TRBJ1-2
D gene: TRBD1
clone size: many
CDR3 DNA: TGTGCCTGGAGCCTTCCGGGACAGGGGCGCTATGGCTACACCTTC
CDR3 protein: CAWSLPGQGRYGYTF

V gene: TRBV5-1
J gene: TRBJ2-2
D gene: TRBD1
clone size: NA
CDR3 DNA: TGCGCCAGCAACGCCGGGACAGGGGGCGAGGGGGTCACCGGGGAGCTGTTTTTT
CDR3 protein: CASNAGTGGEGVTGELFF

V gene: TRBV5-1
J gene: TRBJ1-4
D gene: NA
clone size: many
CDR3 DNA: TGCGCCAGCAGCTTTCTACAGGGAAAGAAACTGTTTTTT
CDR3 protein: CASSFLQGKKLFF

V gene: TRBV2
J gene: TRBJ1-4
D gene: NA
clone size: many
CDR3 DNA: TGTGCCAGCACCCGGGGGGCCGGATATGAAAAACTGTTTTTT
CDR3 protein: CASTRGAGYEKLFF

V gene: TRBV6-5
J gene: TRBJ2-7
D gene: TRBD1
clone size: NA
CDR3 DNA: TGTGCCAGCAGTTTTCTTCCCGGGACAGGGCAACGGGAGCAGTACTTC
CDR3 protein: CASSFLPGTGQREQYF

V gene: TRBV20-1
J gene: TRBJ2-6
D gene: NA
clone size: few
CDR3 DNA: TGCAGTGCCCCCCGGGGGCCTGGGGCCAACGTCCTGACTTTC
CDR3 protein: CSAPRGPGANVLTF

V gene: TRBV6-1
J gene: TRBJ2-7
D gene: NA
clone size: many
CDR3 DNA: TGTGCCAGCAGCCTAGCGATGTCCTACGAGCAGTACTTC
CDR3 protein: CASSLAMSYEQYF

V gene: TRBV4-1
J gene: TRBJ2-3
D gene: TRBD2
clone size: many
CDR3 DNA: TGCGCCAGCGCCGCTAGCGGGGATGCAGATACGCAGTATTTT
CDR3 protein: CASAASGDADTQYF

V gene: TRBV25-1
J gene: TRBJ2-7
D gene: TRBD2
clone size: many
CDR3 DNA: TGTGCCAGCAGTTCCCAGCGGGAGGGCATCTACGAGCAGTACTTC
CDR3 protein: CASSSQREGIYEQYF

V gene: TRBV6-5
J gene: TRBJ1-3
D gene: NA
clone size: few
CDR3 DNA: TGTGCCAGCAGTTACGGGGGGGCGCAAGGAAACACCATATATTTT
CDR3 protein: CASSYGGAQGNTIYF

V gene: TRBV6-1
J gene: TRBJ2-7
D gene: NA
clone size: NA
CDR3 DNA: TGTGCCAGCGGGAACAGGGTGGGATCTCTCTACGAGCAGTACTTC
CDR3 protein: CASGNRVGSLYEQYF

V gene: TRBV12-5
J gene: TRBJ2-5
D gene: NA
clone size: few
CDR3 DNA: TGTGCTAGTGGTTTGGTAGGGGGGGTTCAAGAGACCCAGTACTTC
CDR3 protein: CASGLVGGVQETQYF

V gene: TRBV9
J gene: TRBJ2-1
D gene: TRBD1
clone size: few
CDR3 DNA: TGTGCCAGCAGCGCCGGGACAGTTAATAATGAGCAGTTCTTC
CDR3 protein: CASSAGTVNNEQFF

V gene: TRBV29-1
J gene: TRBJ2-7
D gene: NA
clone size: few
CDR3 DNA: TGCAGCGTTGAAGATGGGCAGGGCTACGAGCAGTACTTC
CDR3 protein: CSVEDGQGYEQYF

V gene: TRBV28
J gene: TRBJ1-5
D gene: NA
clone size: many
CDR3 DNA: TGTGCCAGCAGTTTGTCGTATCAGCCCCAGCATTTT
CDR3 protein: CASSLSYQPQHF

V gene: TRBV11-2
J gene: TRBJ2-1
D gene: TRBD1
clone size: many
CDR3 DNA: TGTGCCAGCAGCATGGAACAGGGGATTTCGTATGAGCAGTTCTTC
CDR3 protein: CASSMEQGISYEQFF

V gene: TRBV20-1
J gene: TRBJ2-7
D gene: TRBD2
clone size: many
CDR3 DNA: TGCAGTGCCGGACTAGCGGGAGATTTCTACGAGCAGTACTTC
CDR3 protein: CSAGLAGDFYEQYF

V gene: TRBV20-1
J gene: TRBJ1-2
D gene: NA
clone size: many
CDR3 DNA: TGCAGTGCTAGAGATCTACCCAAATTCTCGGACAGACACTATGGCTACACCTTC
CDR3 protein: CSARDLPKFSDRHYGYTF

V gene: TRBV12-3/TRBV12-4
J gene: TRBJ2-1
D gene: NA
clone size: many
CDR3 DNA: TGTGCCAGCAGTTTAGGCGGCGGCTGGGTTGAGCAGTTCTTC
CDR3 protein: CASSLGGGWVEQFF

V gene: TRBV3-1
J gene: TRBJ2-2
D gene: NA
clone size: few
CDR3 DNA: TGTGCCAGCAGCCGGGGGGACACGGGCTTAGGGACCGGGGAGCTGTTTTTT
CDR3 protein: CASSRGDTGLGTGELFF

V gene: TRBV9
J gene: TRBJ2-7
D gene: NA
clone size: many
CDR3 DNA: TGTGCCAGCAGCGTAGGAGGCGACTCCTACGAGCAGTACTTC
CDR3 protein: CASSVGGDSYEQYF

V gene: TRBV7-9
J gene: TRBJ2-6
D gene: NA
clone size: many
CDR3 DNA: TGTGCCAGCAGCTCCGGTCCAGGGGCTGGGGCCAACGTCCTGACTTTC
CDR3 protein: CASSSGPGAGANVLTF

V gene: TRBV7-3
J gene: TRBJ1-1
D gene: NA
clone size: many
CDR3 DNA: TGTGCCAGCAGCTTATATGGGGGCACTGAAGCTTTCTTT
CDR3 protein: CASSLYGGTEAFF

V gene: TRBV12-3/TRBV12-4
J gene: TRBJ2-1
D gene: TRBD2
clone size: few
CDR3 DNA: TGTGCCAGCACGCGTGGCGGGAGTGGTGAGCAGTTCTTC
CDR3 protein: CASTRGGSGEQFF

V gene: TRBV19
J gene: TRBJ2-6
D gene: TRBD1
clone size: NA
CDR3 DNA: TGTGCCAGTATTGGGACAGGGGGCTCCGGGGCCAACGTCCTGACTTTC
CDR3 protein: CASIGTGGSGANVLTF

V gene: TRBV12-3/TRBV12-4
J gene: TRBJ2-7
D gene: NA
clone size: NA
CDR3 DNA: TGTGCCAGCGGGAGATCTACTTTCTACGAGCAGTACTTC
CDR3 protein: CASGRSTFYEQYF

V gene: TRBV6-1
J gene: TRBJ1-2
D gene: NA
clone size: many
CDR3 DNA: TGTGCCAGCAGCCACCACGGGACCACGGGGAGGCATGGCTACACCTTC
CDR3 protein: CASSHHGTTGRHGYTF

V gene: TRBV6-5
J gene: TRBJ2-5
D gene: NA
clone size: NA
CDR3 DNA: TGTGCCAGCAGTTACTCCGGGGCACAAGAGACCCAGTACTTC
CDR3 protein: CASSYSGAQETQYF

V gene: TRBV5-4
J gene: TRBJ1-2
D gene: TRBD1
clone size: many
CDR3 DNA: TGTGCCAGCAGCTCCTTACAGGGGGCCGCGGGCTACACCTTC
CDR3 protein: CASSSLQGAAGYTF

V gene: TRBV6-1
J gene: TRBJ1-5
D gene: TRBD1
clone size: many
CDR3 DNA: TGTGCCAGCAGTGAAGCGCTTCGTGGAGGGGGCGGTCAGCCCCAGCATTTT
CDR3 protein: CASSEALRGGGGQPQHF

V gene: TRBV11-1
J gene: TRBJ1-1
D gene: NA
clone size: NA
CDR3 DNA: TGTGCCAGCAGCCCTTGGTTGAACACTGAAGCTTTCTTT
CDR3 protein: CASSPWLNTEAFF

V gene: TRBV2
J gene: TRBJ2-3
D gene: TRBD2
clone size: NA
CDR3 DNA: TGTGCCAGCAGACTTCGACTAGCGGGGGGAACAGATACGCAGTATTTT
CDR3 protein: CASRLRLAGGTDTQYF

V gene: TRBV11-2
J gene: TRBJ2-7
D gene: NA
clone size: many
CDR3 DNA: TGTGCCAGCAGCTTCGGGGACACCTCGGAAGTCGAGCAGTACTTC
CDR3 protein: CASSFGDTSEVEQYF

V gene: TRBV18
J gene: TRBJ2-7
D gene: NA
clone size: few
CDR3 DNA: TGTGCCAGCTCCCCCCTCGAAAGACTAGGCGACGAGCAGTACTTC
CDR3 protein: CASSPLERLGDEQYF

V gene: TRBV13
J gene: TRBJ2-1
D gene: NA
clone size: many
CDR3 DNA: TGTGCCAGCAGCTTCCTAAGAGGGCGAAATGAGCAGTTCTTC
CDR3 protein: CASSFLRGRNEQFF

V gene: TRBV18
J gene: TRBJ1-2
D gene: TRBD1
clone size: many
CDR3 DNA: TGTGCCAGCTCACCACTGACAGGGGACGGCTACACCTTC
CDR3 protein: CASSPLTGDGYTF

V gene: TRBV12-3/TRBV12-4
J gene: TRBJ2-5
D gene: TRBD1
clone size: many
CDR3 DNA: TGTGCCAGCAGTTCTCCCCTCGGGACAGGGGGCCAAGAGACCCAGTACTTC
CDR3 protein: CASSSPLGTGGQETQYF

V gene: TRBV6-1
J gene: TRBJ2-1
D gene: TRBD2
clone size: few
CDR3 DNA: TGTGCCAGCAGTGTTGGGACTAGCTGGTTGAATGAGCAGTTCTTC
CDR3 protein: CASSVGTSWLNEQFF

V gene: TRBV11-2
J gene: TRBJ2-2
D gene: NA
clone size: many
CDR3 DNA: TGTGCCAGCAGCTGGGTCCTCGGGGGCGGCACCGGGGAGCTGTTTTTT
CDR3 protein: CASSWVLGGGTGELFF

V gene: TRBV5-1
J gene: TRBJ2-4
D gene: NA
clone size: few
CDR3 DNA: TGCGCCAGCAGCGGTGTTCCGGGGATTTATCAGTACTTC
CDR3 protein: CASSGVPGIYQYF

V gene: TRBV5-6
J gene: TRBJ2-1
D gene: NA
clone size: many
CDR3 DNA: TGTGCCAGCAGCCCGCCTTTGGGTGAGCAGTTCTTC
CDR3 protein: CASSPPLGEQFF

V gene: TRBV2
J gene: TRBJ1-5
D gene: TRBD1
clone size: many
CDR3 DNA: TGTGCCAGCAGTGGACGACAGGGTGGAAATCAGCCCCAGCATTTT
CDR3 protein: CASSGRQGGNQPQHF

V gene: TRBV10-2
J gene: TRBJ1-5
D gene: NA
clone size: NA
CDR3 DNA: TGCGCCAGCAGTGAGTCGGTCAGCAATCAGCCCCAGCATTTT
CDR3 protein: CASSESVSNQPQHF

V gene: TRBV6-5
J gene: TRBJ2-5
D gene: TRBD1
clone size: many
CDR3 DNA: TGTGCCAGCAGTTACACCGGGACAGCCTTCTTCCAAGAGACCCAGTACTTC
CDR3 protein: CASSYTGTAFFQETQYF